This T cell receptor beta chain was obtained from a study of post-analysis software for immune sequencing data. A few counts support this clonotype. Its antigen is unidentified. Points from the study as a whole: Roughly five TRBV segments occurring more often in patients than controls included TRBV5-6, TRBV5-1 and TRBV20-1. Multiple sclerosis was associated with a significant reduction in normalized Chao1 diversity relative to controls. Samples from one preparation batch, clustered by F measure, grouped strongly together.

The TCR beta cDNA libraries carried unique molecular identifiers. Out of roughly 0.85 to 11 million T cells, a few hundred thousand cDNA molecules were generated. MiXCR, run by TCRdb on the PCR reads, gives a single entry per CDR3 protein. The data hold 750,000 to 950,000 distinct CDR3 sequences, with 46% observed a single time. The CDR3 has 19 amino acids. Germline values: CDR1 SGHRS, CDR2 YFSETQ. V shed 2 bases and J 4 bases; nucleotides not matched to a gene: 14. The TCR was taken from a girl under 18 with multiple sclerosis. The rearrangement links TRBV5-1 to TRBJ2-1; TRBD2 agrees at 11 bases. The sequenced sample was blood. This chain's CDR3 is CASSFPGASGRLGYNEQFF. The DNA of the CDR3 is TGCGCCAGCAGCTTCCCCGGGGCTAGCGGGAGGTTGGGATACAATGAGCAGTTCTTC. Based on the CDR3 plus reference TRBV5-1 and TRBJ2-1, the full variable domain is KAGVTQTPRYLIKTRGQQVTLSCSPISGHRSVSWYQQTPGQGLQFLFEYFSETQRNKGNFPGRFSGRQFSNSRSEMNVSTLELGDSALYLCASSFPGASGRLGYNEQFFGPGTRLTVL.